This section outlines one T cell receptor beta chain sequence together with its context. The data belong to a study of blood T cell repertoires in COVID-19. Turning to the study itself: Samples representing acute and convalescent COVID-19 were sourced from the United States, Italy and Spain. PBMCs, B-cell-depleted T cells, or T cells were the source of the cDNA or gDNA that made up the material.

CDR3 length: 13 amino acids. Germline lookup yields CDR1 SGHKS and CDR2 YYEKEE (reference sequence). V was clipped by 3 bases and J by 6 bases, with 12 bases between them. Authors' data handling: Amplification of reference gene primers was used by the study to estimate nucleated cell counts. Sequencing was performed with immunoSEQ multiplex PCR; in TCRdb, only in-frame clones are kept and a portion is missing. V and J calls and clone size are as listed in that table; D and trimming were resolved from the DNA. Counted here are some 300,000 clones, roughly nine tenths occurring once; the ten biggest clones make up less than 3.5%. Exposed study participants had met a COVID-19 case within 2 weeks before entry.

The TCR comes from a woman between 50 and 59 years old who had been exposed to COVID-19. V is TRBV5-5 and J is TRBJ2-5; D is possibly TRBD2 (6 bases). Specimen: PBMCs or T cells enriched from blood (not recorded which). This CDR3 reads CASSSGGPKTQYF. The CDR3 region has the DNA TGTGCCAGCAGCTCCGGGGGACCCAAGACCCAGTACTTC.